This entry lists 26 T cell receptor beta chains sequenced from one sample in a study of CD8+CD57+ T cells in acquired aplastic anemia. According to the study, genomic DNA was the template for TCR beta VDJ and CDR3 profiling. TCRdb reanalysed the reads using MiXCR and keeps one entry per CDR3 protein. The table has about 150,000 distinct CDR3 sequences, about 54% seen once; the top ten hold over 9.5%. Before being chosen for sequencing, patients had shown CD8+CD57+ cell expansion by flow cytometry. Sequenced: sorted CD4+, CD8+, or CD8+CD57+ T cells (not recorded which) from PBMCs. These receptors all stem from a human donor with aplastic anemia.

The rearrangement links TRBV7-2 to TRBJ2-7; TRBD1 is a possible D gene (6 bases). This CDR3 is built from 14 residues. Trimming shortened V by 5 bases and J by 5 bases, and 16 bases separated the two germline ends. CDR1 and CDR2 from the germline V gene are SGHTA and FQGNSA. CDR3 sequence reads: CASSLRGSGDEQYF. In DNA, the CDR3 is TGTGCCAGCAGCCTGAGGGGGAGTGGCGACGAGCAGTACTTC.

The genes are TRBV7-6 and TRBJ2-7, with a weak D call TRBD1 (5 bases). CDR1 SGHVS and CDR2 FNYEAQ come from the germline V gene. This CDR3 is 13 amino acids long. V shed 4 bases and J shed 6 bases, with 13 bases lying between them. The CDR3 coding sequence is TGTGCCAGCAGCTCAAGCTTAGGGGCCGAGCAGTACTTC. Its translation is CASSSSLGAEQYF.

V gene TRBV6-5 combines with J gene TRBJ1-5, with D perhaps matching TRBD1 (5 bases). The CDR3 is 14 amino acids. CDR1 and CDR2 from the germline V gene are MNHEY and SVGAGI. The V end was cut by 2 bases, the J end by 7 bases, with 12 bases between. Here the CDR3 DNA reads TGTGCCAGCAGTTACGGGGCAGTCGGGCAGCCCCAGCATTTT. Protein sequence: CASSYGAVGQPQHF.

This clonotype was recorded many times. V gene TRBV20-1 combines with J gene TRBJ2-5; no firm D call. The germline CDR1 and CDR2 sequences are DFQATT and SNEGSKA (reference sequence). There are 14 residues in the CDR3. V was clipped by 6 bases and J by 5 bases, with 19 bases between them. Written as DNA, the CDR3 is TGCAGTGCGTTAATACAAGGGCAGCCGGAGACCCAGTACTTC. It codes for CSALIQGQPETQYF.

For the CDR3, the DNA is TGTGCCAGCAGTTTTCCGGGAATCTCCGGGGAGCTGTTTTTT. Its translation is CASSFPGISGELFF. V gene TRBV5-4 combines with J gene TRBJ2-2; weak D call: TRBD2 (5 bases). Germline loops: CDR1 SGHNT, CDR2 YYREEE (reference sequence). This CDR3 has 14 residues. V was trimmed by 5 bases and J by 6 bases, leaving 14 bases between them.

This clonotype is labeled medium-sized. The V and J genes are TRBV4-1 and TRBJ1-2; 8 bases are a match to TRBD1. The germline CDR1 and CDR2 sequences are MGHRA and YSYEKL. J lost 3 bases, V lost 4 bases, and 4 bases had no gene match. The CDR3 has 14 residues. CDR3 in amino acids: CASSPGQGDYGYTF. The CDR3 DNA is TGCGCCAGCAGCCCCGGACAGGGAGACTATGGCTACACCTTC.

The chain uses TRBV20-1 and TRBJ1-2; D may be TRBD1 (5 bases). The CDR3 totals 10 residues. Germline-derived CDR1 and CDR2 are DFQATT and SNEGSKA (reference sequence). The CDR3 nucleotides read TGCAGCCTGGGGGGACATGGCTACACCTTC. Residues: CSLGGHGYTF.

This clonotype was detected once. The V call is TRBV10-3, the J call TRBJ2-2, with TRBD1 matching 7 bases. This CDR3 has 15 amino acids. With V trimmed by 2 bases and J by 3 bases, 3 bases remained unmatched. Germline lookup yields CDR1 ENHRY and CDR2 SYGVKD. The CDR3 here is CAISEDQGDTGELFF. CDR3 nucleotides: TGTGCCATCAGTGAGGATCAGGGGGACACCGGGGAGCTGTTTTTT.

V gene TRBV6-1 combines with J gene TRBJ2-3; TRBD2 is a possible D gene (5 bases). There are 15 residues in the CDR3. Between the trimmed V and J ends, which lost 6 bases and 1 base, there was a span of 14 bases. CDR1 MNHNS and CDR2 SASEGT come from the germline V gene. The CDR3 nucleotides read TGTGCCAGCAGGGGATGGAGCGGTGGCACAGATACGCAGTATTTT. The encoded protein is CASRGWSGGTDTQYF.

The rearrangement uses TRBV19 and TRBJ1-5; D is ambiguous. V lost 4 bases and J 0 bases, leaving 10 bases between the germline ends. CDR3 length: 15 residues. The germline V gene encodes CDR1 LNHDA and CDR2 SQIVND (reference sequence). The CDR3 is CASSRSGGSNQPQHF. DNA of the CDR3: TGTGCCAGTAGTAGAAGCGGAGGTAGCAATCAGCCCCAGCATTTT.

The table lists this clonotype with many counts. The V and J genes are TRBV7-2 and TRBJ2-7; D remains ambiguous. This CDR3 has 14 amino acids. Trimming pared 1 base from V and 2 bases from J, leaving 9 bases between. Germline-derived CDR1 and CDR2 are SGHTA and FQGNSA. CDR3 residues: CASSLDRGAYEQYF. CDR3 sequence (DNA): TGTGCCAGCAGCTTAGACCGCGGAGCCTACGAGCAGTACTTC.

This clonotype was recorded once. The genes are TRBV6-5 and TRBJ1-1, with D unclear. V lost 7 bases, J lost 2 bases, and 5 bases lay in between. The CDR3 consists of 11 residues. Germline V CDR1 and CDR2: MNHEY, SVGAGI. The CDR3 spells CASNSNTEAFF. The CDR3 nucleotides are TGTGCCAGCAATTCCAACACTGAAGCTTTCTTT.

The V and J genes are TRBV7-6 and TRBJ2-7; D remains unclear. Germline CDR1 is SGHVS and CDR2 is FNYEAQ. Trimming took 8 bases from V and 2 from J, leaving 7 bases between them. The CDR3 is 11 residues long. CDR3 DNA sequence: TGTGCCAGCTCGTGGACCTACGAGCAGTACTTC. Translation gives CASSWTYEQYF.

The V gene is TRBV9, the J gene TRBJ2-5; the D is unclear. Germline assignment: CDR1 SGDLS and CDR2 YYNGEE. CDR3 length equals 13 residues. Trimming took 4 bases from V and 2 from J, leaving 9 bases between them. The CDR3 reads CASSFTSQETQYF. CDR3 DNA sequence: TGTGCCAGCAGCTTCACATCGCAAGAGACCCAGTACTTC.

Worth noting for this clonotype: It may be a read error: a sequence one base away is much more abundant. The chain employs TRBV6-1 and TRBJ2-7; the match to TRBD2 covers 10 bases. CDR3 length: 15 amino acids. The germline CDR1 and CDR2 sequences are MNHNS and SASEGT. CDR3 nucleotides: TGTGCCAGCAGTGACCTACTAGCGGGGTTCGACGAGCGGTACTTC. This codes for CASSDLLAGFDERYF.

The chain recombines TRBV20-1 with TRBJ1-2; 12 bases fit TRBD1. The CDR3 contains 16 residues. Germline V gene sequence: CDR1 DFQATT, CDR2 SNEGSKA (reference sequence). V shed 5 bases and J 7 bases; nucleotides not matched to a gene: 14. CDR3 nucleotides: TGCAGTGCTCCCGAGGGGGGGACAGGGGGCCTTAGTGGCTACACCTTC. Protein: CSAPEGGTGGLSGYTF.

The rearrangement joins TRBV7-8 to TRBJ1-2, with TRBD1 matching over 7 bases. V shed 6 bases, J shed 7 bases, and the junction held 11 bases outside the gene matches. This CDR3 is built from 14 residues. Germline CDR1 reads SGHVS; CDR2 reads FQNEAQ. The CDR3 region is CASSAQTGRGGYTF. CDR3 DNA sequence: TGTGCCAGCAGTGCCCAGACAGGGCGGGGTGGCTACACCTTC.

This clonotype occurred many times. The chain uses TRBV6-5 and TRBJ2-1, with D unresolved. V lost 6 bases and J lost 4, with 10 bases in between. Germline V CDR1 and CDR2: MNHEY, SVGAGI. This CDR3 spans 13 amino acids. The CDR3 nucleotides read TGTGCCAGCAGCCCCGCAGAGTACAATGAGCAGTTCTTC. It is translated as CASSPAEYNEQFF.

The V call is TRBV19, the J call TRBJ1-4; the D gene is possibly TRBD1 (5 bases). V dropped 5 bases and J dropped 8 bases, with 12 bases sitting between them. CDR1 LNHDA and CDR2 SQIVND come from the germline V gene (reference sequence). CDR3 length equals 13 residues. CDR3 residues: CASSRGVGEKLFF. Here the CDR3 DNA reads TGTGCCAGTAGTCGGGGCGTGGGCGAAAAACTGTTTTTT.

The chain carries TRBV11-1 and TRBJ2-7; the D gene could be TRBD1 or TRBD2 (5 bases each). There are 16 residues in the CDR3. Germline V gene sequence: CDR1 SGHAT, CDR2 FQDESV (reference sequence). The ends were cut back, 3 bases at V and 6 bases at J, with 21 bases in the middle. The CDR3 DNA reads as TGTGCCAGCAGCTTGAAATTCCCAGCTGGTGGGGGCGAGCAGTACTTC. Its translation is CASSLKFPAGGGEQYF. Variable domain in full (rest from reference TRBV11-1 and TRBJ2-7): EAEVAQSPRYKITEKSQAVAFWCDPISGHATLYWYRQILGQGPELLVQFQDESVVDDSQLPKDRFSAERLKGVDSTLKIQPAELGDSAMYLCASSLKFPAGGGEQYFGPGTRLTVT.

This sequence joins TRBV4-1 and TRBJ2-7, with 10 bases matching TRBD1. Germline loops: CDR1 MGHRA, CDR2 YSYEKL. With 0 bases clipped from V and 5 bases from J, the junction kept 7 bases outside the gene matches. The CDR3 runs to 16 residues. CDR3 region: CASSQDLGTGDHEQYF. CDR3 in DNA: TGCGCCAGCAGCCAAGATCTAGGGACAGGGGACCACGAGCAGTACTTC.

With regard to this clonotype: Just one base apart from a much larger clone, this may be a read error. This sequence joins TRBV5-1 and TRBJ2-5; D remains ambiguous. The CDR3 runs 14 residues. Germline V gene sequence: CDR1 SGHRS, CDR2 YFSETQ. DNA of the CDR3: TGCGCCAGCAGCTTGGGGCAGGCCCAAGAGACCCAGCACTTC. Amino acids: CASSLGQAQETQHF.

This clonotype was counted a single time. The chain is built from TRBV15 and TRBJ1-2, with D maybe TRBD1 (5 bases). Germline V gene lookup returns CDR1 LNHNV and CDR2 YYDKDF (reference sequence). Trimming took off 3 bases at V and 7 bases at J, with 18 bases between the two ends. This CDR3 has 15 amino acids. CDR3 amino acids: CATSRERRGVGGYTF. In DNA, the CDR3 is TGTGCCACCAGCAGGGAGAGAAGGGGTGTTGGTGGCTACACCTTC.

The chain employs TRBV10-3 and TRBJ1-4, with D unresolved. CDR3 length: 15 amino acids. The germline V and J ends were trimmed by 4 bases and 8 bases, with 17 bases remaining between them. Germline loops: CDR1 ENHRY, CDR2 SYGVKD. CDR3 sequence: CAISVVSGNREKLFF. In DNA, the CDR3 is TGTGCCATCAGTGTCGTGTCAGGAAATCGGGAAAAACTGTTTTTT.

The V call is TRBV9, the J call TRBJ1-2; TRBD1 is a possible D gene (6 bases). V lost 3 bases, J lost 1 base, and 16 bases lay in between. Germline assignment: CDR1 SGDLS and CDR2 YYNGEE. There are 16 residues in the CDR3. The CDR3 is CASSGIRTDVNYGYTF. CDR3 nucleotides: TGTGCCAGCAGCGGTATTCGGACAGATGTTAACTATGGCTACACCTTC.

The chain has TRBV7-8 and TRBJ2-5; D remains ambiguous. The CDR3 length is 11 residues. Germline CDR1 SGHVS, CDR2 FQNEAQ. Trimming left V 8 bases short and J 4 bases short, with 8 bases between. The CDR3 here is CASASRETQYF. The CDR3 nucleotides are TGTGCCAGCGCGAGCCGAGAGACCCAGTACTTC.